The 17 T cell receptor beta chains reported below all come from one sample, sequenced in a study of T cell responses to AZD1222 COVID-19 vaccine. Using immunoSEQ multiplex PCR, the repertoire was profiled, and TCRdb retains in-frame clones only, with some absent. The sample records about 90,000 clones, about 86% being singletons. This specimen consisted of peripheral blood, obtained on day 0 of AZD1222 vaccination. The receptor set was obtained from an adult in good health.

The V call is TRBV28, the J call TRBJ2-2; D is possibly TRBD1 (6 bases). Trimming pared 4 bases from V and 6 bases from J, leaving 12 bases between. From germline, CDR1 is MDHEN and CDR2 SYDVKM. This CDR3 comprises 14 residues. CDR3 in amino acids: CASSSSTGSGELFF. In nucleotides, the CDR3 is TGTGCCAGCAGTTCATCCACAGGGTCCGGGGAGCTGTTTTTT.

The V call is TRBV5-1, the J call TRBJ2-5; D might be TRBD2 (6 bases). Per the germline V gene, CDR1 is SGHRS and CDR2 is YFSETQ. CDR3 length: 15 amino acids. With 1 base removed from V and 2 bases from J, the gap between germline ends came to 12 bases. The CDR3 DNA follows: TGCGCCAGCAGCTTGAGGGGCGGGGCTCAAGAGACCCAGTACTTC. It specifies CASSLRGGAQETQYF.

The chain links TRBV15 to TRBJ2-2; TRBD2 matches 11 bases. Germline CDR1 and CDR2: LNHNV and YYDKDF (reference sequence). V was pared by 0 bases and J by 5 bases, with 8 bases of the junction left unmatched. The CDR3 runs to 18 residues. The CDR3 protein is CATSRDFSGTSGTGELFF. CDR3 nucleotides: TGTGCCACCAGCAGAGATTTTTCCGGGACTAGCGGTACCGGGGAGCTGTTTTTT.

This chain links TRBV18 with TRBJ2-5, with D perhaps matching TRBD1 or TRBD2 (6 bases each). V shed 2 bases and J shed 2 bases, with 21 bases lying between them. Germline values: CDR1 KGHSH, CDR2 LQKENI. The CDR3 is 18 amino acids. The CDR3 nucleotides read TGTGCCAGCTCACCATTCGATTGGGGGCGCGGGACTCAAGAGACCCAGTACTTC. Protein: CASSPFDWGRGTQETQYF. Full variable domain (rest looked up from reference TRBV18 and TRBJ2-5): NAGVMQNPRHLVRRRGQEARLRCSPMKGHSHVYWYRQLPEEGLKFMVYLQKENIIDESGMPKERFSAEFPKEGPSILRIQQVVRGDSAAYFCASSPFDWGRGTQETQYFGPGTRLLVL.

V gene TRBV28 combines with J gene TRBJ1-6; 7 nucleotides agree with TRBD1. This CDR3 comprises 15 residues. With V trimmed by 3 bases and J by 7 bases, 6 bases remained unmatched. CDR1 is MDHEN, CDR2 SYDVKM, per germline. CDR3 in amino acids: CASSFWGTANSPLHF. CDR3 nucleotides: TGTGCCAGCAGTTTCTGGGGGACAGCAAATTCACCCCTCCACTTT. Together with reference TRBV28 and TRBJ1-6, the CDR3 gives the full variable domain: DVKVTQSSRYLVKRTGEKVFLECVQDMDHENMFWYRQDPGLGLRLIYFSYDVKMKEKGDIPEGYSVSREKKERFSLILESASTNQTSMYLCASSFWGTANSPLHFGNGTRLTVT.

This clone has just one count. V and J are TRBV6-2 or TRBV6-3 and TRBJ1-5; unclear D gene. V was shortened by 5 bases and J by 2 bases, with 13 bases between the two germline ends. The germline V gene has CDR1 MNHEY and CDR2 SVGEGT. The CDR3 has 15 amino acids. The CDR3 nucleotides read TGTGCCAGCAGTCCCCCCGCGGGCGGCAATCAGCCCCAGCATTTT. It translates to CASSPPAGGNQPQHF.

The chain couples TRBV5-5 to TRBJ2-7; D is ambiguous. Deletions cut 2 bases from V and 6 bases from J, with 9 bases between. The CDR3 loop spans 12 amino acids. Germline V gives CDR1 SGHKS, CDR2 YYEKEE (reference sequence). CDR3 residues: CASSLAGAEQYF. In DNA, the CDR3 is TGTGCCAGCAGCTTAGCAGGAGCCGAGCAGTACTTC.

V gene TRBV28 combines with J gene TRBJ2-7; either TRBD1 or TRBD2 may supply D (5 bases each). The CDR3 runs to 15 residues. V dropped 3 bases and J dropped 0 bases, with 12 bases sitting between them. CDR1 is MDHEN, CDR2 SYDVKM, per germline. Here the CDR3 reads CASSLRGSPSYEQYF. CDR3 in DNA: TGTGCCAGCAGTTTGAGGGGCAGTCCCTCCTACGAGCAGTACTTC.

This clone has just one count. The chain employs TRBV28 and TRBJ2-5; the match to TRBD1 covers 9 bases. The CDR3 is 13 residues long. The germline CDR1 and CDR2 sequences are MDHEN and SYDVKM. With V trimmed by 6 bases and J by 5 bases, 4 bases remained unmatched. The CDR3 sequence is CASRQGAVETQYF. The CDR3 DNA is TGTGCCAGCAGACAGGGGGCGGTGGAGACCCAGTACTTC.

The chain employs TRBV7-3 and TRBJ1-4; no clear D gene. Trimming took 2 bases from V and 8 from J, leaving 12 bases between them. The germline gives CDR1 SGHTA, CDR2 FQGTGA. The CDR3 loop spans 14 amino acids. The CDR3 region is CASSLGGLGEKLFF. The CDR3 region has the DNA TGTGCCAGCAGCTTAGGAGGGTTAGGCGAAAAACTGTTTTTT.

DNA for the CDR3: TGTGCTAGTGGTAAAGGAACTACCTCCAATGAGCAGTTCTTC. Its protein product is CASGKGTTSNEQFF. The J gene is TRBJ2-1, the V gene TRBV12-5; D unresolved. This CDR3 comprises 14 residues. Germline CDR1 LGHNT, CDR2 FRNRAP. Trimming took off 5 bases at V and 6 bases at J, with 14 bases between the two ends.

The chain uses TRBV7-8 and TRBJ1-1; D possibly corresponds to TRBD1 (5 bases). CDR3 length equals 13 residues. The germline V and J ends were trimmed by 10 bases and 1 base, with 13 bases remaining between them. Germline CDR1 is SGHVS and CDR2 is FQNEAQ. The CDR3 sequence: CAISRGENTEAFF. Here the CDR3 DNA reads TGTGCCATCTCGAGAGGGGAGAACACTGAAGCTTTCTTT.

This clone was seen a single time. The chain carries TRBV4-2 and TRBJ2-1; 11 bases line up with TRBD2. The length of the CDR3 is 19 residues. Losses at the gene ends were 3 bases for V and 8 bases for J; bases not matched to a gene: 18. Looked up from germline, CDR1 is LGHNA and CDR2 is YNFKEQ. CDR3 residues: CASSHTGTSGPMVSHEQFF. The CDR3 DNA reads TGTGCCAGCAGCCATACCGGGACTAGCGGTCCCATGGTTTCCCATGAGCAGTTCTTC.

The genes are TRBV14 and TRBJ1-6; 10 bases fit TRBD1. Germline V lookup: CDR1 SGHDN, CDR2 FVKESK. V gave up 6 bases and J gave up 11 bases; unmatched junction bases: 7. This CDR3 spans 14 amino acids. The CDR3 coding sequence is TGTGCCAGCAGTCTGACAGGGGGCAAGGCACCCCTCCACTTT. Amino acids: CASSLTGGKAPLHF. Full variable domain (rest looked up from reference TRBV14 and TRBJ1-6): EAGVTQFPSHSVIEKGQTVTLRCDPISGHDNLYWYRRVMGKEIKFLLHFVKESKQDESGMPNNRFLAERTGGTYSTLKVQPAELEDSGVYFCASSLTGGKAPLHFGNGTRLTVT.

The rearrangement links TRBV19 to TRBJ2-7; 9 bases line up with TRBD1. The germline V gene encodes CDR1 LNHDA and CDR2 SQIVND (reference sequence). CDR3 length equals 14 residues. Losses at the gene ends were 6 bases for V and 2 bases for J; bases not matched to a gene: 5. The CDR3 is CASSGTGRAYEQYF. The CDR3 coding sequence is TGTGCCAGTAGCGGGACAGGGAGGGCCTACGAGCAGTACTTC.

This sequence joins TRBV3-1 (or the pseudogene TRBV3-2) and TRBJ1-6; no clear D. V lost 1 base and J 11 bases, leaving 6 bases between the germline ends. The length of the CDR3 is 12 residues. CDR1 and CDR2 from the germline V gene are LGHDT and YNNKEL (reference sequence). The CDR3 DNA follows: TGTGCCAGCAGCCAAGGGGAAGCACCCCTCCACTTT. Translated, it gives CASSQGEAPLHF.

The rearrangement joins TRBV9 to TRBJ2-3; no clear D. V lost 0 bases and J lost 1, with 9 bases in between. The germline CDR1 and CDR2 sequences are SGDLS and YYNGEE. The CDR3 consists of 15 residues. The CDR3 loop is CASSVVSQGTDTQYF. CDR3 nucleotide sequence: TGTGCCAGCAGCGTAGTTAGTCAGGGCACAGATACGCAGTATTTT.